This passage covers 27 T cell receptor beta chains from one sample sequenced in a study of blood T cell repertoires in COVID-19. Libraries were prepared by immunoSEQ multiplex PCR; TCRdb keeps only in-frame clonotypes and omits some of them. The table shows 55,000 to 80,000 clones, with approximately 80% occurring only once. Sequences were obtained from peripheral blood. The receptors stem from a man at least 80 years old with active COVID-19.

The chain links TRBV20-1 to TRBJ2-5; D is unclear. V was trimmed by 0 bases and J by 4 bases, leaving 3 bases between them. CDR3 length: 11 amino acids. Germline CDR1 is DFQATT and CDR2 is SNEGSKA (reference sequence). The CDR3 coding sequence is TGCAGTGCTAGAGAGCGAGAGACCCAGTACTTC. It yields the protein CSARERETQYF.

The gene calls are TRBV18 and TRBJ2-3; D possibly corresponds to TRBD1 (6 bases). Trimming pared 1 base from V and 4 bases from J, leaving 15 bases between. The CDR3 length is 16 residues. Germline CDR1 reads KGHSH; CDR2 reads LQKENI. The DNA for the CDR3 is TGTGCCAGCTCACCACGAGGGGGTCAGAATTCAGATACGCAGTATTTT. Its protein is CASSPRGGQNSDTQYF. Full variable domain (rest looked up from reference TRBV18 and TRBJ2-3): NAGVMQNPRHLVRRRGQEARLRCSPMKGHSHVYWYRQLPEEGLKFMVYLQKENIIDESGMPKERFSAEFPKEGPSILRIQQVVRGDSAAYFCASSPRGGQNSDTQYFGPGTRLTVL.

CDR3 nucleotide sequence: TGTGCCAGCAGTGAACAGGGCCAAGCTTTCTTT. Translating it yields CASSEQGQAFF. This sequence joins TRBV2 and TRBJ1-1, with D possibly matching TRBD1 (5 bases). Trimming removed 2 bases at V and 9 bases at J, with 7 bases between. Germline V gene data show CDR1 as SNHLY and CDR2 as FYNNEI. The CDR3 length is 11 residues.

The chain uses TRBV27 and TRBJ2-5; tentatively, D is TRBD1 (6 bases). From germline, CDR1 is MNHEY and CDR2 SMNVEV (reference sequence). This CDR3 region has 16 residues. V was cut by 2 bases and J by 5 bases, with 18 bases left in between. In nucleotides, the CDR3 is TGTGCCAGCAGTTTAGAGGCAATCACAGGGCGGGAGACCCAGTACTTC. This sequence encodes CASSLEAITGRETQYF.

This clone appeared a few times. V and J are TRBV28 and TRBJ2-3; 9 nucleotides line up with TRBD2. CDR1 and CDR2 (germline): MDHEN, SYDVKM. V lost 5 bases to trimming and J lost 2 bases; unmatched junction nucleotides: 8. The CDR3 contains 16 residues. The CDR3 here is CASSPGTSPHTDTQYF. In DNA form, the CDR3 reads TGTGCCAGCAGTCCCGGGACTAGCCCTCACACAGATACGCAGTATTTT.

The chain couples TRBV4-3 to TRBJ2-7; TRBD2 aligns across 11 bases. Germline V gives CDR1 LGHNA, CDR2 YSLEER. V lost 0 bases, J lost 5 bases, and 3 bases stayed unmatched. CDR3 length: 15 amino acids. CDR3 in amino acids: CASSQDTLAGDEQYF. CDR3 DNA sequence: TGCGCCAGCAGCCAAGACACACTAGCGGGAGACGAGCAGTACTTC.

In its sample, this clone was seen a few times. CDR3 loop: CASRSAGTGNTIYF. CDR3 bases: TGTGCCAGCAGATCCGCAGGGACTGGAAACACCATATATTTT. This chain links TRBV27 with TRBJ1-3, with D possibly TRBD1 on 5 matching bases. The germline V and J ends were trimmed by 6 bases and 2 bases, with 11 bases remaining between them. CDR1 and CDR2 (germline): MNHEY, SMNVEV (reference sequence). The CDR3 totals 14 residues.

The gene calls are TRBV15 and TRBJ2-3; D is unresolved. The CDR3 sequence is 13 residues long. Trimming took off 5 bases at V and 2 bases at J, with 8 bases between the two ends. Germline values: CDR1 LNHNV, CDR2 YYDKDF (reference sequence). The DNA for the CDR3 is TGTGCCACCAGCGACTCGTTCACAGATACGCAGTATTTT. Translating gives CATSDSFTDTQYF.

The rearrangement joins TRBV18 to TRBJ2-5, with 10 bases identical to TRBD2. This CDR3 spans 13 amino acids. With V trimmed by 3 bases and J by 5 bases, 0 bases remained unmatched. From germline, CDR1 is KGHSH and CDR2 LQKENI. DNA for the CDR3: TGTGCCAGCTCACCGGGACTAGCGGAGACCCAGTACTTC. This translates into CASSPGLAETQYF.

The chain uses TRBV7-2 and TRBJ2-2, with a weak D call TRBD2 (5 bases). Trimming left V 6 bases short and J 5 bases short, with 13 bases between. The CDR3 runs to 14 residues. Germline CDR1 and CDR2: SGHTA and FQGNSA. The CDR3 loop is CASRIISGTGELFF. CDR3 DNA sequence: TGTGCCAGCAGAATCATCTCGGGGACCGGGGAGCTGTTTTTT.

The V and J genes are TRBV10-1 and TRBJ2-7; a weak D match, TRBD2 (5 bases). The germline V and J ends were trimmed by 4 bases and 0 bases, with 13 bases remaining between them. The CDR3 length is 15 residues. From germline, CDR1 is WNHNN and CDR2 SYGVQD (reference sequence). The CDR3 spells CASSASGGGSYEQYF. CDR3 nucleotide sequence: TGCGCCAGCAGTGCGAGCGGAGGCGGCTCCTACGAGCAGTACTTC.

The J gene is TRBJ1-1, the V gene TRBV7-3; possible D gene TRBD1, 6 bases. V lost 5 bases, J lost 5 bases, and 15 bases lay in between. This CDR3 spans 14 amino acids. The germline V gene encodes CDR1 SGHTA and CDR2 FQGTGA. The DNA of the CDR3 is TGTGCCAGCAGCCCCAGGGGTTCCGAGACTGAAGCTTTCTTT. Amino acid sequence: CASSPRGSETEAFF.

The V and J genes are TRBV7-2 and TRBJ1-2; D gene unclear. Germline loops: CDR1 SGHTA, CDR2 FQGNSA. This CDR3 has 13 amino acids. V was pared by 2 bases and J by 6 bases, with 10 bases between. DNA for the CDR3: TGTGCCAGCAGCTTACAGGCAAATCATGGCTACACCTTC. Encoded protein: CASSLQANHGYTF. Together with reference TRBV7-2 and TRBJ1-2, the CDR3 gives the full variable domain: GAGVSQSPSNKVTEKGKDVELRCDPISGHTALYWYRQSLGQGLEFLIYFQGNSAPDKSGLPSDRFSAERTGGSVSTLTIQRTQQEDSAVYLCASSLQANHGYTFGSGTRLTVV.

This rearrangement joins TRBV7-2 to TRBJ2-2, with 8 nucleotides matching TRBD1. Germline V gives CDR1 SGHTA, CDR2 FQGNSA. The CDR3 has 15 amino acids. The J segment lost 4 bases and the V segment lost 5 bases, leaving 6 bases of the junction unmatched. The CDR3 nucleotides are TGTGCCAGCAGCAAGCGACAGGGGCGCACCGGGGAGCTGTTTTTT. Amino acids: CASSKRQGRTGELFF.

The genes are TRBV15 and TRBJ2-1, with 7 bases that match TRBD2. Losses at the gene ends were 4 bases for V and 6 bases for J; bases not matched to a gene: 12. Germline CDR1 LNHNV, CDR2 YYDKDF (reference sequence). CDR3 length: 16 amino acids. The CDR3 coding sequence is TGTGCCACCAGCAAGATGGGCGGGAGCGCCGGCAATGAGCAGTTCTTC. Translated: CATSKMGGSAGNEQFF.

The rearrangement uses TRBV6-2 or TRBV6-3 and TRBJ2-3; D gene ambiguous. Trimming cost V 2 bases and J 4 bases, with 10 bases left between them. The CDR3 runs 14 residues. CDR1 is MNHEY, CDR2 SVGEGT, per germline. This CDR3 is CASSYEQAADTQYF. The CDR3 DNA reads TGTGCCAGCAGTTACGAGCAGGCCGCAGATACGCAGTATTTT.

This chain connects TRBV11-2 to TRBJ2-2; D perhaps matches TRBD1 (5 bases). The CDR3 totals 13 residues. The ends were cut back, 5 bases at V and 5 bases at J, with 9 bases in the middle. Per germline, CDR1 SGHAT and CDR2 FQNNGV. The CDR3 sequence is CASSPRGTGELFF. The CDR3 bases are TGTGCCAGCAGCCCTAGGGGTACCGGGGAGCTGTTTTTT.

The chain couples TRBV6-2 or TRBV6-3 to TRBJ1-2, with 8 nucleotides matching TRBD1. V lost 2 bases, J lost 4 bases, and 9 bases stayed unmatched. Germline loops: CDR1 MNHEY, CDR2 SVGEGT. This CDR3 is built from 16 residues. CDR3 loop: CASSYTRDRPFYGYTF. CDR3 bases: TGTGCCAGCAGTTACACCCGGGACAGGCCTTTCTATGGCTACACCTTC.

The V gene is TRBV27, the J gene TRBJ1-5, with a tentative D call TRBD1 (5 bases). The CDR3 length is 14 residues. V lost 0 bases to trimming and J lost 6 bases, with 9 bases between them. Germline CDR1 MNHEY, CDR2 SMNVEV (reference sequence). For the CDR3, the DNA is TGTGCCAGCAGTTTATCAGGGGTGGGTCAGCCCCAGCATTTT. Protein: CASSLSGVGQPQHF.

The chain recombines TRBV19 with TRBJ1-1; the D gene is possibly TRBD1 (5 bases). Trimming left V 8 bases short and J 5 bases short, with 15 bases between. This CDR3 is 13 amino acids long. Per germline, CDR1 LNHDA and CDR2 SQIVND (reference sequence). The CDR3 region has the DNA TGTGCCAGTTGGGCAGGGTTGGAGACTGAAGCTTTCTTT. This encodes CASWAGLETEAFF. The full variable domain, in which reference TRBV19 and TRBJ1-1 provide the parts outside the CDR3, is DGGITQSPKYLFRKEGQNVTLSCEQNLNHDAMYWYRQDPGQGLRLIYYSQIVNDFQKGDIAEGYSVSREKKESFPLTVTSAQKNPTAFYLCASWAGLETEAFFGQGTRLTVV.

The CDR3 DNA sequence: TGTGCCAGCAGCGTAGGGCCGGGGGGAGGCGGAAACACCATATATTTT. It translates to CASSVGPGGGGNTIYF. This chain uses TRBV9 with TRBJ1-3; D perhaps matches TRBD1 (5 bases). This CDR3 is built from 16 residues. Trimming left V 0 bases short and J 4 bases short, with 14 bases between. Germline lookup yields CDR1 SGDLS and CDR2 YYNGEE.

Worth noting for this clone: Sequence at one end of the junction differs from germline and may be a read error. V gene TRBV4-1 combines with J gene TRBJ1-1; 7 bases match TRBD1. The CDR3 length is 15 residues. CDR1 and CDR2 from the germline V gene are MGHRA and YSYEKL. The chain's CDR3 is CASTQTRDRNTEAFF. The CDR3 region has the DNA TGCGCCAGCACCCAAACCCGGGACAGAAACACTGAAGCTTTCTTT.

The chain uses TRBV6-5 and TRBJ2-7; maybe TRBD2 (6 bases). Germline V gene sequence: CDR1 MNHEY, CDR2 SVGAGI. Trimming cost V 6 bases and J 5 bases, with 14 bases left between them. The CDR3 loop spans 13 amino acids. Written as DNA, the CDR3 is TGTGCCAGCAGGGAGGGGAGTTGGGACGAGCAGTACTTC. It translates to CASREGSWDEQYF.

V is TRBV28 and J is TRBJ2-7; TRBD1 matches at 7 bases. This CDR3 region has 12 residues. The trim removed 8 bases at V and 3 bases at J, leaving 4 bases unmatched. Germline V gives CDR1 MDHEN, CDR2 SYDVKM. The DNA of the CDR3 is TGTGCCAGCGGGGACAGAGTCTACGAGCAGTACTTC. Protein product: CASGDRVYEQYF.

This chain uses TRBV10-3 with TRBJ1-6; D is possibly TRBD1 (5 bases). There are 14 residues in the CDR3. Germline CDR1 ENHRY, CDR2 SYGVKD. Trimming removed 11 bases at V and 0 bases at J, with 11 bases between. The CDR3 sequence: CASTDSSYNSPLHF. As DNA, the CDR3 is TGTGCCTCGACAGATAGCTCCTATAATTCACCCCTCCACTTT.

The rearrangement joins TRBV9 to TRBJ2-2; 8 nucleotides agree with TRBD2. The junction had 3 bases not matched to a gene; V was cut back by 0 bases and J by 2 bases. The CDR3 has 16 amino acids. Germline CDR1 is SGDLS and CDR2 is YYNGEE. The CDR3 sequence is CASSVVAGGNTGELFF. Written as DNA, the CDR3 is TGTGCCAGCAGCGTAGTTGCGGGAGGAAACACCGGGGAGCTGTTTTTT.

J is TRBJ2-3 and V is TRBV9; TRBD2 is a possible D gene (5 bases). Germline V lookup: CDR1 SGDLS, CDR2 YYNGEE. V lost 3 bases and J 5 bases, leaving 10 bases between the germline ends. The length of the CDR3 is 13 residues. DNA for the CDR3: TGTGCCAGCAGCGCCTTAGGAGGAGATACGCAGTATTTT. Amino acid sequence: CASSALGGDTQYF.